These 32 T cell receptor beta chains share one sample of origin, sequenced in a study of blood T cell repertoires in COVID-19. Profiling relied on immunoSEQ multiplex PCR, and the TCRdb table lists in-frame clones only, not all of them. The table records around 170,000 clones, 80% to 90% of them present only once. The sequenced sample was peripheral blood. The origin of the receptors is a young man who had recovered from COVID-19.

This chain links TRBV15 with TRBJ2-1; possible D gene TRBD2, 6 bases. Germline V gene data show CDR1 as LNHNV and CDR2 as YYDKDF (reference sequence). The CDR3 is made up of 16 amino acids. The V end lost 3 bases, the J end lost 8 bases, and 20 bases lay between the germline ends. The CDR3 nucleotides are TGTGCCACCAGCAGTCCGACTAGTGCGGGAACGGATGAGCAGTTCTTC. This gives the protein CATSSPTSAGTDEQFF.

The CDR3, as DNA: TGTGCCATCAGTAACAGGGTAGGCAATCAGCCCCAGCATTTT. It translates to CAISNRVGNQPQHF. The chain employs TRBV10-3 and TRBJ1-5; perhaps TRBD1 as D (6 bases). Germline lookup yields CDR1 ENHRY and CDR2 SYGVKD. This CDR3 region has 14 residues. V shed 5 bases and J shed 2 bases, with 10 bases lying between them.

The V call is TRBV28, the J call TRBJ2-1; perhaps TRBD2 as D (6 bases). Per germline, CDR1 MDHEN and CDR2 SYDVKM. V was clipped by 6 bases and J by 9 bases, with 30 bases between them. CDR3 length: 18 residues. CDR3 sequence (DNA): TGTGCCAGCAGCCATGTTCCCCTGATCGGGACTTCGTCCGGTGAGCAGTTCTTC. Residues: CASSHVPLIGTSSGEQFF.

The chain employs TRBV19 and TRBJ2-2, with D possibly matching TRBD2 (5 bases). V was pared by 1 base and J by 7 bases, with 13 bases between. CDR1 is LNHDA and CDR2 is SQIVND in the germline V gene (reference sequence). The CDR3 consists of 15 residues. The CDR3 loop is CASSIGLAGGGELFF. CDR3 DNA: TGTGCCAGTAGTATAGGGTTGGCGGGCGGCGGGGAGCTGTTTTTT.

V usage is TRBV24-1 and J usage is TRBJ2-7, with 8 bases lining up with TRBD1. CDR1 is KGHDR and CDR2 is SFDVKD in the germline V gene. There are 13 residues in the CDR3. V trimming: 7 bases; J trimming: 5 bases; junction bases outside the gene matches: 6. The CDR3 DNA reads TGTGCCACCAGCGGACAGGGCCGGAACGAGCAGTACTTC. It is translated as CATSGQGRNEQYF.

J is TRBJ1-5 and V is TRBV4-3; 7 bases are shared with TRBD1. The V gene's germline CDR1 is LGHNA and CDR2 YSLEER. Unmatched junction bases numbered 7, after V lost 0 bases and J lost 2 bases. There are 17 residues in the CDR3. Here the CDR3 DNA reads TGCGCCAGCAGCCAAGATTGGGGGACAGTCGGCAATCAGCCCCAGCATTTT. Amino acids: CASSQDWGTVGNQPQHF.

The chain combines TRBV12-5 with TRBJ1-2, with 7 positions matching TRBD1. The CDR3 covers 12 residues. V shed 5 bases and J 8 bases; nucleotides not matched to a gene: 5. The germline CDR1 and CDR2 sequences are LGHNT and FRNRAP. The CDR3, as DNA: TGTGCTAGTGGTCGGGACAGCAGCGGCTACACCTTC. Translation: CASGRDSSGYTF.

V usage is TRBV5-6 and J usage is TRBJ1-1; D perhaps matches TRBD1 (5 bases). The germline V gene has CDR1 SGHDT and CDR2 YYEEEE. V was cut by 4 bases and J by 3 bases, with 19 bases left in between. This CDR3 region has 16 residues. This CDR3 is CASSNPLIGVYTEAFF. The CDR3 DNA is TGTGCCAGCAGCAACCCTCTGATAGGGGTTTACACTGAAGCTTTCTTT.

The genes are TRBV29-1 and TRBJ1-2; no clear D. V was shortened by 7 bases and J by 3 bases, with 15 bases between the two germline ends. The germline gives CDR1 SQVTM, CDR2 ANQGSEA. This CDR3 has 13 residues. The CDR3: CSAYQANDYGYTF. CDR3 DNA: TGCAGCGCATACCAGGCGAACGACTATGGCTACACCTTC. Looking up the rest from reference TRBV29-1 and TRBJ1-2 gives the full variable domain: SAVISQKPSRDICQRGTSLTIQCQVDSQVTMMFWYRQQPGQSLTLIATANQGSEATYESGFVIDKFPISRPNLTFSTLTVSNMSPEDSSIYLCSAYQANDYGYTFGSGTRLTVV.

V gene TRBV9 combines with J gene TRBJ2-2, with TRBD1 identical over 10 bases. Per the germline V gene, CDR1 is SGDLS and CDR2 is YYNGEE. The trim removed 4 bases at V and 4 bases at J, leaving 4 bases unmatched. This CDR3 contains 15 residues. Written as DNA, the CDR3 is TGTGCCAGCAGCTGGGACAGGGGAGGCACCGGGGAGCTGTTTTTT. Its translation is CASSWDRGGTGELFF.

The chain is built from TRBV7-2 and TRBJ2-5; 11 bases align to TRBD2. Germline CDR1 is SGHTA and CDR2 is FQGNSA. The CDR3 extends over 15 amino acids. Losses at the gene ends were 5 bases for V and 4 bases for J; bases not matched to a gene: 6. The CDR3 DNA sequence: TGTGCCAGCAGCCCACTAGCGGGAGTACGAGAGACCCAGTACTTC. This encodes CASSPLAGVRETQYF.

This chain joins TRBV30 and TRBJ2-1; 12 nucleotides match TRBD1. CDR1 and CDR2 (germline): GTSNPN, SVGIG (reference sequence). V was clipped by 3 bases and J by 5 bases; unmatched bases: 14. The CDR3 has 18 residues. The CDR3 reads CAWSRDRGLLAGDNEQFF. The CDR3 DNA follows: TGTGCCTGGAGCCGGGACAGGGGGCTCCTAGCGGGGGACAATGAGCAGTTCTTC.

The V gene is TRBV28, the J gene TRBJ2-5; TRBD1 aligns across 11 bases. This CDR3 contains 15 residues. J was trimmed by 4 bases and V by 5 bases; bases with no gene match: 6. Germline loops: CDR1 MDHEN, CDR2 SYDVKM. The CDR3 loop reads CASSHPGTGGETQYF. CDR3 nucleotide sequence: TGTGCCAGCAGTCATCCCGGGACAGGGGGAGAGACCCAGTACTTC.

The chain is built from TRBV3-1 (or the pseudogene TRBV3-2) and TRBJ2-5; 9 positions agree with TRBD1. Germline V gene lookup returns CDR1 LGHDT and CDR2 YNNKEL (reference sequence). The CDR3 consists of 14 residues. The ends lost 3 bases at V and 6 bases at J; junction bases unmatched: 5. The CDR3 protein is CASSHPGQGKTQYF. The DNA of the CDR3 is TGTGCCAGCAGCCACCCCGGACAGGGGAAGACCCAGTACTTC.

The J gene is TRBJ2-4, the V gene TRBV5-7; D possibly corresponds to TRBD2 (5 bases). Being an ORF, TRBV5-7 has a function that is uncertain. V lost 1 base to trimming and J lost 7 bases, with 15 bases between them. CDR3 size: 15 residues. CDR3 nucleotide sequence: TGTGCCAGCAGCTTGAGGACTGGAGATCGGAACATTCAGTACTTC. Amino acid sequence: CASSLRTGDRNIQYF.

This chain joins TRBV27 and TRBJ1-1; D gene unclear. The CDR3 has 13 amino acids. Germline lookup yields CDR1 MNHEY and CDR2 SMNVEV (reference sequence). V shed 10 bases and J shed 0 bases, with 12 bases lying between them. The CDR3: CATKREMNTEAFF. For the CDR3, the DNA is TGTGCCACAAAAAGGGAGATGAACACTGAAGCTTTCTTT.

This clone was observed a few times. J is TRBJ1-2 and V is TRBV12-3 or TRBV12-4, with 8 bases lining up with TRBD1. Trimming cost V 6 bases and J 6 bases; bases outside gene matches: 3. The CDR3 runs to 12 residues. This chain's CDR3 is CASSRTGNGYTF. The CDR3 DNA reads as TGTGCCAGCAGCCGGACAGGGAATGGCTACACCTTC.

The rearrangement uses TRBV10-3 and TRBJ1-5, with 7 bases identical to TRBD1. The CDR3 covers 13 residues. The J segment lost 6 bases and the V segment lost 6 bases, leaving 5 bases of the junction unmatched. Germline V CDR1 and CDR2: ENHRY, SYGVKD. The CDR3 DNA sequence: TGTGCCATCAGCGGACAGGCCCGTCAGCCCCAGCATTTT. Protein sequence: CAISGQARQPQHF.

This clone was seen more than once but under ten times. The CDR3 DNA reads TGTGCCAGCAGCTCACTAGCGGGAGGGTCCTACGAGCAGTACTTC. The encoded protein is CASSSLAGGSYEQYF. The gene calls are TRBV11-2 and TRBJ2-7, with 13 bases matching TRBD2. Germline CDR1 is SGHAT and CDR2 is FQNNGV. The CDR3 is 15 amino acids. Unmatched junction bases numbered 1, after V lost 4 bases and J lost 1 base.

The table lists this clone with a few counts. A junction end diverges from the germline sequence, so it may reflect a read error. The chain is built from TRBV15 and TRBJ2-3, with TRBD1 identical over 8 bases. Germline V lookup: CDR1 LNHNV, CDR2 YYDKDF (reference sequence). CDR3 length: 16 amino acids. CDR3 residues: CATSRGPGGRTDTQYF. For the CDR3, the DNA is TGTGCCACCAGTAGAGGGCCAGGGGGCAGGACAGATACGCAGTATTTT.

The table lists this clone with a few counts. The chain carries TRBV4-3 and TRBJ2-3; 8 nucleotides align to TRBD2. This CDR3 is 17 amino acids long. J gave up 1 base and V 1 base, and 7 bases lay outside the gene matches. The germline gives CDR1 LGHNA, CDR2 YSLEER. CDR3 DNA sequence: TGCGCCAGCAGCCAAGGACTAGCGTGGGGGGGCACAGATACGCAGTATTTT. Translating it yields CASSQGLAWGGTDTQYF.

The rearrangement joins TRBV29-1 to TRBJ2-7, with no clear D. Germline-derived CDR1 and CDR2 are SQVTM and ANQGSEA. This CDR3 has 13 residues. Trimming pared 6 bases from V and 2 bases from J, leaving 14 bases between. Written as DNA, the CDR3 is TGCAGCGTCCGAGGCCGGGTTACCTACGAGCAGTACTTC. Its protein is CSVRGRVTYEQYF.

CDR3 bases: TGTGCCATCAGTCCGGGACTAGCGGGAGAGGGCGGGGAGCTGTTTTTT. Its translation: CAISPGLAGEGGELFF. The chain has TRBV10-3 and TRBJ2-2, with 14 nucleotides matching TRBD2. Germline values: CDR1 ENHRY, CDR2 SYGVKD. This CDR3 contains 16 residues. V was clipped by 5 bases and J by 7 bases; unmatched bases: 6.

The rearrangement links TRBV24-1 to TRBJ2-5; tentatively, D is TRBD1 (5 bases). With 0 bases removed from V and 5 bases from J, the gap between germline ends came to 12 bases. The CDR3 has 15 residues. CDR1 is KGHDR, CDR2 SFDVKD, per germline. The CDR3 sequence: CATSDLQAGKETQYF. CDR3 DNA: TGTGCCACCAGTGATTTGCAGGCAGGGAAGGAGACCCAGTACTTC.

CDR3 sequence: CASRKERGGYNEQFF. The CDR3 bases are TGTGCCAGCAGGAAGGAGCGGGGGGGATACAATGAGCAGTTCTTC. The gene calls are TRBV2 and TRBJ2-1, with TRBD2 matching over 10 bases. Germline V CDR1 and CDR2: SNHLY, FYNNEI. The CDR3 extends over 15 amino acids. V trimming: 6 bases; J trimming: 4 bases; junction bases outside the gene matches: 6.

The chain combines TRBV7-3 with TRBJ2-1; D possibly corresponds to TRBD1 (6 bases). Germline lookup yields CDR1 SGHTA and CDR2 FQGTGA. Deletions cut 5 bases from V and 1 base from J, with 12 bases between. There are 15 residues in the CDR3. This CDR3 reads CASSRGGASYNEQFF. The CDR3 DNA sequence: TGTGCCAGCAGCCGTGGGGGCGCGTCCTACAATGAGCAGTTCTTC.

The rearrangement uses TRBV27 and TRBJ2-7, with TRBD2 identical over 9 bases. Germline V gene data show CDR1 as MNHEY and CDR2 as SMNVEV (reference sequence). The CDR3 covers 18 residues. Trimming cost V 3 bases and J 3 bases; bases outside gene matches: 15. CDR3 residues: CASSFVSGGSPIIYEQYF. CDR3 in DNA: TGTGCCAGCAGTTTTGTTAGCGGGGGAAGTCCGATAATCTACGAGCAGTACTTC.

For this clone: This sample includes further DNA sequences coding for the same CDR3. The CDR3 sequence is CASSEQGGNQPQHF. The CDR3 DNA follows: TGTGCCAGCAGTGAACAGGGTGGTAATCAGCCCCAGCATTTT. The gene calls are TRBV6-1 and TRBJ1-5, with D perhaps TRBD1 (5 bases). Germline V gene data show CDR1 as MNHNS and CDR2 as SASEGT. The CDR3 covers 14 residues. The V end was cut by 2 bases, the J end by 4 bases, with 9 bases between.

The J gene is TRBJ1-5, the V gene TRBV30, with a possible D match to TRBD1 (5 bases). Germline CDR1 and CDR2: GTSNPN and SVGIG (reference sequence). V was clipped by 0 bases and J by 4 bases, with 7 bases between them. This CDR3 region has 13 residues. CDR3 coding DNA: TGTGCCTGGAGTGTTGGGGGGAATCAGCCCCAGCATTTT. This translates into CAWSVGGNQPQHF.

The chain has TRBV6-5 and TRBJ2-5, with D possibly matching TRBD2 (5 bases). Between the trimmed V and J ends, which lost 7 bases and 0 bases, there was a span of 9 bases. The CDR3 is 13 residues long. The germline V gene encodes CDR1 MNHEY and CDR2 SVGAGI. The CDR3 loop is CASTPGYQETQYF. As DNA, the CDR3 is TGTGCCAGCACCCCGGGGTACCAAGAGACCCAGTACTTC.

This chain connects TRBV5-1 to TRBJ1-4; the D is unclear. CDR1 and CDR2 (germline): SGHRS, YFSETQ. Trimming pared 1 base from V and 5 bases from J, leaving 9 bases between. The CDR3 runs to 14 residues. The CDR3, as DNA: TGCGCCAGCAGCTTGATCGGGTTAAATGAAAAACTGTTTTTT. The encoded protein is CASSLIGLNEKLFF.

This clone came up once. The chain combines TRBV6-1 with TRBJ1-2, with TRBD1 matching over 8 bases. The V gene end was trimmed by 2 bases and the J gene end by 7 bases; junction bases not matched to a gene: 6. The CDR3 sequence is 14 residues long. The germline V gene encodes CDR1 MNHNS and CDR2 SASEGT. CDR3 amino acids: CASSEQAGGFGYTF. The DNA for the CDR3 is TGTGCCAGCAGTGAACAGGCAGGGGGCTTTGGCTACACCTTC.